This T cell receptor beta chain originates from a study of OX40 agonist ivuxolimab in advanced cancers. Broader study findings: The antigens recognized by the expanded peripheral T cells, that is their antigen specificity, were not determined.

Of note for this clone: Its antigen is not identified.

Clones were sequenced by immunoSEQ multiplex PCR, and TCRdb holds only the in-frame ones, with some missing. The sample includes about 94,000 clones, around 94% seen only once; the top ten take about 0.17%. V was trimmed by 6 bases and J by 0 bases, leaving 21 bases between them. This CDR3 has 18 residues. The sequence came from an adult with an advanced solid tumor such as melanoma, head and neck, liver or kidney cancer. J is TRBJ1-5 and V is TRBV6-7, with D possibly being TRBD1 (5 bases). TRBV6-7 is an ORF for which the function is uncertain. Sequences were derived from CD4+ or CD8+ T cells sorted from blood, sampled in a trial of the OX40 agonist ivuxolimab. The CDR3 region is CASSKIQDEGTSNQPQHF. As DNA, the CDR3 is TGTGCCAGCAGCAAAATCCAAGACGAGGGGACTAGCAATCAGCCCCAGCATTTT.